This passage covers 25 T cell receptor beta chains from one sample sequenced in a study of T cells in Graves' hyperthyroidism and ophthalmopathy. TCR beta CDR3 regions were amplified from RNA transcripts. The primer set for the first-round RT-PCR of the TCR CDR3 was HTBI. TCRdb re-derived calls from the multiplex PCR reads in MiXCR, one entry per CDR3 protein. The sample yields about 560,000 distinct CDR3 sequences, approximately 15% seen once. Sequencing was carried out using blood. The source is a woman in her thirties or forties with Graves' hyperthyroidism.

In its sample, this clonotype was seen many times. The CDR3 DNA follows: TGTGCCAGCAGCTTGGGATTACTAGCGAACAGACTAGAGACCCAGTACTTC. It translates to CASSLGLLANRLETQYF. The chain is built from TRBV5-5 and TRBJ2-5; 7 nucleotides line up with TRBD2. Germline V gene lookup returns CDR1 SGHKS and CDR2 YYEKEE (reference sequence). The CDR3 has 17 amino acids. Trimming removed 0 bases from V and 4 bases from J; junction bases left unmatched: 12.

J is TRBJ1-1 and V is TRBV2; 7 bases map to TRBD1. Unmatched junction bases numbered 8, after V lost 10 bases and J lost 0 bases. The germline V gene has CDR1 SNHLY and CDR2 FYNNEI. The CDR3 extends over 14 amino acids. The CDR3 DNA reads TGTGCCACGGGGACAGCGAATATGAACACTGAAGCTTTCTTT. Its protein is CATGTANMNTEAFF.

This clonotype came up a few times. The chain combines TRBV7-6 with TRBJ2-5, with 8 positions matching TRBD2. The germline V gene encodes CDR1 SGHVS and CDR2 FNYEAQ. The CDR3 totals 14 residues. With 1 base clipped from V and 5 bases from J, the junction kept 3 bases outside the gene matches. CDR3 DNA sequence: TGTGCCAGCAGCTTAGGGCCTAGCGGGGAGACCCAGTACTTC. Translating it yields CASSLGPSGETQYF.

This clonotype was observed a few times. The chain links TRBV11-2 to TRBJ2-1, with D perhaps assigned TRBD1 or TRBD2 (5 bases each). The V and J ends lost 5 bases and 0 bases respectively, with 14 bases between them. Germline lookup yields CDR1 SGHAT and CDR2 FQNNGV. The CDR3 runs 16 residues. The CDR3 DNA is TGTGCCAGCAGCGATGGGACGACAAGCTCCTACAATGAGCAGTTCTTC. Its protein is CASSDGTTSSYNEQFF. The whole variable domain, remainder taken from reference TRBV11-2 and TRBJ2-1, is EAGVAQSPRYKIIEKRQSVAFWCNPISGHATLYWYQQILGQGPKLLIQFQNNGVVDDSQLPKDRFSAERLKGVDSTLKIQPAKLEDSAVYLCASSDGTTSSYNEQFFGPGTRLTVL.

This clonotype was counted many times. The chain employs TRBV18 and TRBJ1-5, with D possibly being TRBD1 (6 bases). Trimming removed 4 bases at V and 0 bases at J, with 10 bases between. The CDR3 consists of 15 residues. Germline V lookup: CDR1 KGHSH, CDR2 LQKENI. The CDR3 coding sequence is TGTGCCAGCTCACGAGCAGGGGCTAGCAATCAGCCCCAGCATTTT. Translating gives CASSRAGASNQPQHF.

The chain has TRBV19 and TRBJ1-4; a possible D gene is TRBD1 (5 bases). V lost 9 bases, J lost 6 bases, and 14 bases lay in between. CDR1 is LNHDA and CDR2 is SQIVND in the germline V gene (reference sequence). CDR3 length: 13 amino acids. The CDR3 DNA follows: TGTGCCAGCTGGGGGAGGCGTCATGAAAAACTGTTTTTT. It is translated as CASWGRRHEKLFF.

This clonotype was recorded at least ten times. The CDR3 region has the DNA TGTGCCAGCAGTTTATTCGGGTCGATAGGGGCCAACGTCCTGACTTTC. Its protein product is CASSLFGSIGANVLTF. V usage is TRBV12-3 or TRBV12-4 and J usage is TRBJ2-6; D remains unclear. The CDR3 covers 16 residues. V was shortened by 2 bases and J by 4 bases, with 12 bases between the two germline ends.

The chain recombines TRBV2 with TRBJ1-1; 12 nucleotides line up with TRBD1. Germline V gene lookup returns CDR1 SNHLY and CDR2 FYNNEI. The CDR3 covers 14 residues. V shed 3 bases, J shed 7 bases, and the junction held 3 bases outside the gene matches. The CDR3 DNA sequence: TGTGCCAGCAGTGAGGGACAGGGGGCGTTTGAAGCTTTCTTT. Protein product: CASSEGQGAFEAFF. Drawing the rest from reference TRBV2 and TRBJ1-1, the complete variable domain is EPEVTQTPSHQVTQMGQEVILRCVPISNHLYFYWYRQILGQKVEFLVSFYNNEISEKSEIFDDQFSVERPDGSNFTLKIRSTKLEDSAMYFCASSEGQGAFEAFFGQGTRLTVV.

At least ten counts were recorded for this clonotype. The chain employs TRBV12-5 and TRBJ2-2; possible D gene TRBD1, 5 bases. From germline, CDR1 is LGHNT and CDR2 FRNRAP. Deletions cut 8 bases from V and 0 bases from J, with 10 bases between. The CDR3 has 14 residues. CDR3 sequence (DNA): TGTGCTAGTAGGGGTATCGCGAACACCGGGGAGCTGTTTTTT. This codes for CASRGIANTGELFF.

There are many counts of this clonotype. The rearrangement joins TRBV7-2 to TRBJ2-1, with D hard to call. CDR3 size: 15 residues. The germline gives CDR1 SGHTA, CDR2 FQGNSA. Trimming took off 2 bases at V and 10 bases at J, with 18 bases between the two ends. The CDR3 loop reads CASSLMENLEREQFF. CDR3 bases: TGTGCCAGCAGCTTAATGGAGAATTTGGAAAGAGAGCAGTTCTTC.

This clonotype was seen at least ten times. This chain uses TRBV28 with TRBJ1-5; D is uncertain. Deletions cut 7 bases from V and 5 bases from J, with 6 bases between. CDR3 length: 11 residues. Germline CDR1 reads MDHEN; CDR2 reads SYDVKM. CDR3: CASNGDQPQHF. The CDR3, as DNA: TGTGCCAGCAACGGAGATCAGCCCCAGCATTTT.

This clonotype has ten or more counts. The chain recombines TRBV18 with TRBJ2-7; D perhaps matches TRBD1 (6 bases). With 3 bases removed from V and 7 bases from J, the gap between germline ends came to 16 bases. CDR3 length: 14 residues. The V gene's germline CDR1 is KGHSH and CDR2 LQKENI. The CDR3 nucleotides are TGTGCCAGCTCACCGTCCAGGGGAGTAGAGGAGCAGTACTTC. This translates into CASSPSRGVEEQYF.

This clonotype was picked up many times. The V call is TRBV28, the J call TRBJ1-2; 7 nucleotides line up with TRBD1. After removal of 5 bases from V and 0 bases from J, the junction contained 3 bases not matched to a gene. CDR3 size: 14 residues. Germline V gene lookup returns CDR1 MDHEN and CDR2 SYDVKM. In DNA, the CDR3 is TGTGCCAGCAGTATCGACAGGGCTAACTATGGCTACACCTTC. This translates into CASSIDRANYGYTF.

The sample holds many counts of this clonotype. This chain connects TRBV28 to TRBJ1-1; tentative D call: TRBD1 (5 bases). Germline V gives CDR1 MDHEN, CDR2 SYDVKM. The CDR3 extends over 14 amino acids. V was cut by 4 bases and J by 3 bases, with 12 bases left in between. The CDR3 DNA follows: TGTGCCAGCAGTTCCGACAGTGACTACACTGAAGCTTTCTTT. Its protein is CASSSDSDYTEAFF.

The chain employs TRBV7-9 and TRBJ2-5; D remains unclear. V was shortened by 3 bases and J by 3 bases, with 14 bases between the two germline ends. In germline, CDR1 is SEHNR, CDR2 FQNEAQ (reference sequence). The CDR3 is 15 residues long. CDR3 DNA sequence: TGTGCCAGCAGCTTCGGGCGCGGCAGCAAAGAGACCCAGTACTTC. Protein: CASSFGRGSKETQYF.

This clonotype showed up many times. This chain connects TRBV5-1 to TRBJ2-3; TRBD2 aligns across 14 bases. V shed 0 bases, J shed 4 bases, and the junction held 1 base outside the gene matches. Germline V gene lookup returns CDR1 SGHRS and CDR2 YFSETQ. The CDR3 spans 16 residues. Here the CDR3 DNA reads TGCGCCAGCAGCTTGGGGACTAGCGGGAGGCCAGATACGCAGTATTTT. Protein product: CASSLGTSGRPDTQYF.

The chain is built from TRBV7-3 and TRBJ1-1; D is unresolved. The CDR3 spans 13 residues. Germline values: CDR1 SGHTA, CDR2 FQGTGA. Trimming pared 2 bases from V and 3 bases from J, leaving 7 bases between. The CDR3 is CASSLLRHTEAFF. The CDR3 bases are TGTGCCAGCAGCTTATTACGTCACACTGAAGCTTTCTTT. Together with reference TRBV7-3 and TRBJ1-1, the CDR3 gives the full variable domain: GAGVSQTPSNKVTEKGKYVELRCDPISGHTALYWYRQSLGQGPEFLIYFQGTGAADDSGLPNDRFFAVRPEGSVSTLKIQRTERGDSAVYLCASSLLRHTEAFFGQGTRLTVV.

In this sample, this clonotype turned up many times. This chain uses TRBV28 with TRBJ2-3; D ambiguous. The CDR3 runs to 14 residues. Per the germline V gene, CDR1 is MDHEN and CDR2 is SYDVKM. The germline V and J ends were trimmed by 2 bases and 5 bases, with 11 bases remaining between them. The CDR3 region is CASSLMPIEDTQYF. DNA of the CDR3: TGTGCCAGCAGTTTAATGCCCATTGAAGATACGCAGTATTTT.

The chain employs TRBV19 and TRBJ2-1; TRBD1 agrees at 8 bases. CDR1 and CDR2 (germline): LNHDA, SQIVND (reference sequence). The J segment lost 1 base and the V segment lost 7 bases, leaving 12 bases of the junction unmatched. CDR3 length: 17 amino acids. CDR3 in amino acids: CASKSRTGFGSYNEQFF. For the CDR3, the DNA is TGTGCCAGTAAGAGCCGGACAGGGTTTGGTTCCTACAATGAGCAGTTCTTC.

This clonotype has just a few counts. V gene TRBV30 combines with J gene TRBJ2-3; 8 bases line up with TRBD1. The CDR3 extends over 16 amino acids. V dropped 4 bases and J dropped 4; count of bases not matched to a gene: 13. The germline V gene encodes CDR1 GTSNPN and CDR2 SVGIG (reference sequence). The CDR3 DNA follows: TGTGCCTGGAAGACAGGGGCCGTACATGGAGCAGATACGCAGTATTTT. It encodes CAWKTGAVHGADTQYF.

This clonotype was recorded at least ten times. The CDR3 reads CASSDPIAGAGDTQYF. CDR3 coding DNA: TGTGCCAGCAGCGATCCCATAGCGGGAGCCGGAGATACGCAGTATTTT. The chain uses TRBV11-1 and TRBJ2-3; TRBD2 matches 9 bases. The junction had 11 bases not matched to a gene; V was cut back by 5 bases and J by 5 bases. CDR1 and CDR2 from the germline V gene are SGHAT and FQDESV (reference sequence). This CDR3 is built from 16 residues.

This clonotype was seen at least ten times. The V and J genes are TRBV2 and TRBJ1-1, with TRBD1 identical over 10 bases. V lost 5 bases to trimming and J lost 4 bases; unmatched junction nucleotides: 4. Germline CDR1 is SNHLY and CDR2 is FYNNEI. The CDR3 covers 14 residues. The CDR3 here is CASSRRDRGTEAFF. CDR3 coding DNA: TGTGCCAGCAGTCGCCGGGACAGGGGCACTGAAGCTTTCTTT.

As concerns this clonotype: This may stem from a read error, because a much larger clone lies one nucleotide away. J is TRBJ2-1 and V is TRBV18; 10 positions match TRBD1. Unmatched junction bases numbered 6, after V lost 3 bases and J lost 4 bases. The CDR3 loop spans 16 amino acids. Per germline, CDR1 KGHSH and CDR2 LQKENI. The CDR3: CASSPPGQGLYNEQFF. CDR3 nucleotides: TGTGCCAGCTCACCGCCGGGACAGGGGTTGTACAATGAGCAGTTCTTC.

This clonotype was picked up many times. V and J are TRBV27 and TRBJ1-5; TRBD1 matches at 9 bases. The CDR3 runs to 12 residues. Germline values: CDR1 MNHEY, CDR2 SMNVEV (reference sequence). Trimming took 8 bases from V and 11 from J; bases not matched to a gene: 7. The CDR3 is CASGTGTGTQHF. In DNA, the CDR3 is TGTGCCAGCGGAACCGGGACAGGGACCCAGCATTTT.

The V and J genes are TRBV9 and TRBJ2-1; 11 nucleotides line up with TRBD2. This CDR3 comprises 16 residues. The germline CDR1 and CDR2 sequences are SGDLS and YYNGEE. V lost 3 bases and J lost 3; bases outside the gene matches: 5. Here the CDR3 reads CASSAEGLAGYNEQFF. In nucleotides, the CDR3 is TGTGCCAGCAGCGCCGAAGGACTAGCGGGCTACAATGAGCAGTTCTTC.